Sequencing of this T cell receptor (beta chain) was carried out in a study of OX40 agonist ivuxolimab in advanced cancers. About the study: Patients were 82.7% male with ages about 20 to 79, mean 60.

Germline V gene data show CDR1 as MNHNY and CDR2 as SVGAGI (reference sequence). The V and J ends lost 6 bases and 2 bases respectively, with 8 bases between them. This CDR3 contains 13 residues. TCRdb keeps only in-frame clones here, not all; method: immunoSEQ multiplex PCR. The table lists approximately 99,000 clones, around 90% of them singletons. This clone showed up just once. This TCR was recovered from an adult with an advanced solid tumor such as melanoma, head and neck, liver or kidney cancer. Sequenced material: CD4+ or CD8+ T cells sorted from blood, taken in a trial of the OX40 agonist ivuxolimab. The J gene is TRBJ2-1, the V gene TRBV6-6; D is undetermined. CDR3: CASSSGTYNEQFF. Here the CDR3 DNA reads TGTGCCAGCAGCAGTGGGACCTACAATGAGCAGTTCTTC.